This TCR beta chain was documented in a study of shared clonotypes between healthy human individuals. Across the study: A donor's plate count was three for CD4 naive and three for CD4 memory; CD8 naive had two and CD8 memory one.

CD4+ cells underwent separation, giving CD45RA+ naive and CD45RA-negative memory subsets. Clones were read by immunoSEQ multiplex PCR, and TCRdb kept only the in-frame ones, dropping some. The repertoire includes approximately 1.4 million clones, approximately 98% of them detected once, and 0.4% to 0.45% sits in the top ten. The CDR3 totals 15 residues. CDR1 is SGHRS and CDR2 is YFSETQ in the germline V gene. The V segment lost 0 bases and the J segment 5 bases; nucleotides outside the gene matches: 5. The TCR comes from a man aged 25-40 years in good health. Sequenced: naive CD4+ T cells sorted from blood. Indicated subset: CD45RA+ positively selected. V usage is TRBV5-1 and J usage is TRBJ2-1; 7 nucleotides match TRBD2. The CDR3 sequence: CASSLVLADNNEQFF. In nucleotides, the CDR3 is TGCGCCAGCAGCTTGGTCCTAGCGGATAACAATGAGCAGTTCTTC.